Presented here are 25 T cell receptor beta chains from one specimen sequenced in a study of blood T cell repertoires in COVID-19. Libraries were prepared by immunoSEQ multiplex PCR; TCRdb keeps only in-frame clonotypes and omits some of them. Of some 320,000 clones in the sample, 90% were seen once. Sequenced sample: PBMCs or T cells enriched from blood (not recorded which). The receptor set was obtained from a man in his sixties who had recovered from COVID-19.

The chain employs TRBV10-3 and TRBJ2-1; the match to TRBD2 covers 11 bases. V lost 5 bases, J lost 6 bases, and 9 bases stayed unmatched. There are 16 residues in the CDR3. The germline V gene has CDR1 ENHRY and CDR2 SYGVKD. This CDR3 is CAISSHLAGGFNEQFF. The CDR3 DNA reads TGTGCCATCAGTTCCCATCTAGCGGGGGGCTTCAATGAGCAGTTCTTC.

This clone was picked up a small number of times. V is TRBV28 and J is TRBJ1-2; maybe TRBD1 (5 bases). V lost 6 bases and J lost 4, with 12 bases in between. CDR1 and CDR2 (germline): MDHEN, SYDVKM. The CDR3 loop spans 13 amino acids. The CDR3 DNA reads TGTGCCAGCAGCACTGGGGGGTCCTATGGCTACACCTTC. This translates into CASSTGGSYGYTF.

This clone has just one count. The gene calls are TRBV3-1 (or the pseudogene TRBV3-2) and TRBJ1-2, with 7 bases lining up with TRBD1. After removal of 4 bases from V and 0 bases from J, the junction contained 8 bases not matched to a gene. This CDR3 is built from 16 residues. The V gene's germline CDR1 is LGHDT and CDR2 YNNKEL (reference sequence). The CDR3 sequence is CASSPMYRGPNYGYTF. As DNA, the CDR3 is TGTGCCAGCAGCCCCATGTACAGGGGACCTAACTATGGCTACACCTTC.

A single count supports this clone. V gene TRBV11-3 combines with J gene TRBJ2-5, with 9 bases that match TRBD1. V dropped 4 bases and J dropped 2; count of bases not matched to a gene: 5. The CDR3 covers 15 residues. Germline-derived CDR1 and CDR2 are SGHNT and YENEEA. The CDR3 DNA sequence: TGTGCCAGCAGCTATCGACAGGGGGTACAAGAGACCCAGTACTTC. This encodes CASSYRQGVQETQYF.

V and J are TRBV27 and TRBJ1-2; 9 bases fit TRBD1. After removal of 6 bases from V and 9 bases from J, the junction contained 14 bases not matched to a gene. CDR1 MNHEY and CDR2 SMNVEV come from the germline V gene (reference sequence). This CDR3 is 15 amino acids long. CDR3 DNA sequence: TGTGCCAGCAGACTCCAGGGACAGGGAGGTTTCCGCTACACCTTC. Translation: CASRLQGQGGFRYTF.

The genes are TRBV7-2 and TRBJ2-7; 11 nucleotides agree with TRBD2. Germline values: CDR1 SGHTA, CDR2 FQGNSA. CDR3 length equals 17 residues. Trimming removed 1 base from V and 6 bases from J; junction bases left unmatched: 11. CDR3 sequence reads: CASSLVVSSGGLGEQYF. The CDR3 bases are TGTGCCAGCAGCTTAGTAGTATCTAGCGGGGGGCTGGGCGAGCAGTACTTC.

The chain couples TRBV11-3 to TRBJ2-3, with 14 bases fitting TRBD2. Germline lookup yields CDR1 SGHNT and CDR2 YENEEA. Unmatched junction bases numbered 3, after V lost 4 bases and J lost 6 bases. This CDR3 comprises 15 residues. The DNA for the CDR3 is TGTGCCAGCAGCTCGGGACTAGCGGGAGACGATACGCAGTATTTT. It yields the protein CASSSGLAGDDTQYF. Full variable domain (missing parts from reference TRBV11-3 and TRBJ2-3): EAGVVQSPRYKIIEKKQPVAFWCNPISGHNTLYWYLQNLGQGPELLIRYENEEAVDDSQLPKDRFSAERLKGVDSTLKIQPAELGDSAVYLCASSSGLAGDDTQYFGPGTRLTVL.

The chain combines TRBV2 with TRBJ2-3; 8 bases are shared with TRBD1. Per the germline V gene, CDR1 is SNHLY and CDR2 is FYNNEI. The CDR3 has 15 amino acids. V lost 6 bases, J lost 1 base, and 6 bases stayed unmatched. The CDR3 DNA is TGTGCCAGCAGCAGAGACAGGGGTGGCACAGATACGCAGTATTTT. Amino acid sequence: CASSRDRGGTDTQYF.

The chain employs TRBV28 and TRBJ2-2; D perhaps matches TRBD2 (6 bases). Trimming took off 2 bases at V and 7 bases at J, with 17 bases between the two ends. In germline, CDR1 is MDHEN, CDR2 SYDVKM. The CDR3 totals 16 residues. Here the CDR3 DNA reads TGTGCCAGCAGTTTAACTACTACTAGCTCTGGCGGGGAGCTGTTTTTT. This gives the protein CASSLTTTSSGGELFF. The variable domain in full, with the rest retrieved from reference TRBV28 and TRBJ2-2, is DVKVTQSSRYLVKRTGEKVFLECVQDMDHENMFWYRQDPGLGLRLIYFSYDVKMKEKGDIPEGYSVSREKKERFSLILESASTNQTSMYLCASSLTTTSSGGELFFGEGSRLTVL.

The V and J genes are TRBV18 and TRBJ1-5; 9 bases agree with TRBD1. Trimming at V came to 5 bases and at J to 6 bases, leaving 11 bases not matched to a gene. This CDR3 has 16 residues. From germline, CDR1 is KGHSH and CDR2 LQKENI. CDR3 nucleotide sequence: TGTGCCAGCTCAGAATACAGGGGGCGCACTGGTCAGCCCCAGCATTTT. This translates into CASSEYRGRTGQPQHF.

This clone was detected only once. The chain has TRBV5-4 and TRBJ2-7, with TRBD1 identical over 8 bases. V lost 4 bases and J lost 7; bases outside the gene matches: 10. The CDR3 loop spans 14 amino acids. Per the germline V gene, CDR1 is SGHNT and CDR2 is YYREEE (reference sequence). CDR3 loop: CASSRGTGPWEQYF. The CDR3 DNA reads TGTGCCAGCAGCCGCGGGACAGGCCCTTGGGAGCAGTACTTC.

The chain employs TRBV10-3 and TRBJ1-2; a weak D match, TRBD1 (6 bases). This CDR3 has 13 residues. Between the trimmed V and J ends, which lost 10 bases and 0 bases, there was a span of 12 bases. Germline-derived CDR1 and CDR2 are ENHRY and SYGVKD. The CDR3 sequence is CATNSGANYGYTF. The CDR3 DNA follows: TGTGCCACCAATTCAGGGGCTAACTATGGCTACACCTTC.

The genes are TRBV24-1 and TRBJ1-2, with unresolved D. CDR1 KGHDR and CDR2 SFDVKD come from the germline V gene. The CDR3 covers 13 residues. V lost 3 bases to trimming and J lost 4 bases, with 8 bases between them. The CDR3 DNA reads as TGTGCCACCAGTGATGCGGATCTCTATGGCTACACCTTC. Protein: CATSDADLYGYTF.

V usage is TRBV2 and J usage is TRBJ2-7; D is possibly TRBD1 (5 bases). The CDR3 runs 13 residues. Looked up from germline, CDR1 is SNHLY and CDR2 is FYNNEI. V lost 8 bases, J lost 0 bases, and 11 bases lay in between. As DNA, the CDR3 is TGTGCCAGCGCAGGGCATGCCTCCTACGAGCAGTACTTC. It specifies CASAGHASYEQYF.

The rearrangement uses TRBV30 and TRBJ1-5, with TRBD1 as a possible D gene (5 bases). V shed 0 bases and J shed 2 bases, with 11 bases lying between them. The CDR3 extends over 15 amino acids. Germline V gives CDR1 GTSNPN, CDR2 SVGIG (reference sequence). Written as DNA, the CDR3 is TGTGCCTGGAGTGTACAGTGGGGGGGCAATCAGCCCCAGCATTTT. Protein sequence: CAWSVQWGGNQPQHF. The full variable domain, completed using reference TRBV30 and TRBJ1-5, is SQTIHQWPATLVQPVGSPLSLECTVEGTSNPNLYWYRQAAGRGLQLLFYSVGIGQISSEVPQNLSASRPQDRQFILSSKKLLLSDSGFYLCAWSVQWGGNQPQHFGDGTRLSIL.

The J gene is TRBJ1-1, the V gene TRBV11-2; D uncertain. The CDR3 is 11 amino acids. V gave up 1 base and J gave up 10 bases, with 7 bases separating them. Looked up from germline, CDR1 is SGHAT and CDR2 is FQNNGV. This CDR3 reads CASSLGRGAFF. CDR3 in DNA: TGTGCCAGCAGCTTAGGGCGGGGAGCTTTCTTT.

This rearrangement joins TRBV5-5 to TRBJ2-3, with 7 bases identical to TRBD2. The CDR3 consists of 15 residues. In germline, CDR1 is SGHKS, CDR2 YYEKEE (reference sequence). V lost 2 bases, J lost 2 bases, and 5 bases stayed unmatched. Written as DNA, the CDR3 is TGTGCCAGCAGCTTTAGGGGACTACTCACAGATACGCAGTATTTT. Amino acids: CASSFRGLLTDTQYF.

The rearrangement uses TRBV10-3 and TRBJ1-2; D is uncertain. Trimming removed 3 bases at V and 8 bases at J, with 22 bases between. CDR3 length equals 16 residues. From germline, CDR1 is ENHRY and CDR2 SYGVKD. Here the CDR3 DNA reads TGTGCCATCAGTGAAAGGCAGGCTAGACCCACGGGGGGCTACACCTTC. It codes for CAISERQARPTGGYTF.

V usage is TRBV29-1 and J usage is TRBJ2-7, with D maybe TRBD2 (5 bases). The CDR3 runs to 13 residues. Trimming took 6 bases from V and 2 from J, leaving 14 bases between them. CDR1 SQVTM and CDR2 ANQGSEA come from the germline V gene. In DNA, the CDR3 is TGCAGCGTAACGGGATCGGGCCCCTACGAGCAGTACTTC. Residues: CSVTGSGPYEQYF.

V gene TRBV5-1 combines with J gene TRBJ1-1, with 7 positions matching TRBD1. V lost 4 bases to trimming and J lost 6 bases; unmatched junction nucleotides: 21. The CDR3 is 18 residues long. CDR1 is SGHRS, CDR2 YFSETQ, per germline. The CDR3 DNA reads TGCGCCAGCAGCAGCCAGGGGGTTTCGCCCCAATTGACGGCTGAAGCTTTCTTT. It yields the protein CASSSQGVSPQLTAEAFF.

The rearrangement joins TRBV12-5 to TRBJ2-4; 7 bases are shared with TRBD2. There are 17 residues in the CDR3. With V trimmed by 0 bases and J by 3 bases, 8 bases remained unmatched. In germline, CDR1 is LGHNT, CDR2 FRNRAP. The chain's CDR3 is CASGLVRGGFDKNIQYF. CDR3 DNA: TGTGCTAGTGGTTTGGTACGGGGAGGGTTCGACAAAAACATTCAGTACTTC. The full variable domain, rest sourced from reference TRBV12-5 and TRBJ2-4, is DARVTQTPRHKVTEMGQEVTMRCQPILGHNTVFWYRQTMMQGLELLAYFRNRAPLDDSGMPKDRFSAEMPDATLATLKIQPSEPRDSAVYFCASGLVRGGFDKNIQYFGAGTRLSVL.

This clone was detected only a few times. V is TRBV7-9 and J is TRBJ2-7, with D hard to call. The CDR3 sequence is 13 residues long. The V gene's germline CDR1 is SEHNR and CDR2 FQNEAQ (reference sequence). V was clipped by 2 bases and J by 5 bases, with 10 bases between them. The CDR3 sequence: CASSLSLNHEQYF. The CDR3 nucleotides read TGTGCCAGCAGCTTATCCCTTAATCACGAGCAGTACTTC.

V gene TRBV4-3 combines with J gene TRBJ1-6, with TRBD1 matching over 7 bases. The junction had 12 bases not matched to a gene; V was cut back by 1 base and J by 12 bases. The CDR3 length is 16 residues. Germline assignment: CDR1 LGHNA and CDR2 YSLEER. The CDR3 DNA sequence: TGCGCCAGCAGCCAAGCGTCGACAGGGACCTTAGGACCCCTCCACTTT. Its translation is CASSQASTGTLGPLHF.

As DNA, the CDR3 is TGTGCCAGCAGCGTCACGACAGGGGGCGATGAAAAACTGTTTTTT. The encoded protein is CASSVTTGGDEKLFF. This sequence joins TRBV9 and TRBJ1-4; 10 nucleotides match TRBD1. After removal of 2 bases from V and 6 bases from J, the junction contained 4 bases not matched to a gene. The CDR3 consists of 15 residues. Germline V gene data show CDR1 as SGDLS and CDR2 as YYNGEE.

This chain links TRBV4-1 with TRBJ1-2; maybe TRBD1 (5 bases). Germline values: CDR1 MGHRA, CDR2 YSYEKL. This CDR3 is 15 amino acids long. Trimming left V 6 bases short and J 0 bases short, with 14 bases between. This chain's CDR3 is CASRSLGGTNYGYTF. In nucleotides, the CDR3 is TGCGCCAGCAGGTCCCTCGGGGGGACTAACTATGGCTACACCTTC.